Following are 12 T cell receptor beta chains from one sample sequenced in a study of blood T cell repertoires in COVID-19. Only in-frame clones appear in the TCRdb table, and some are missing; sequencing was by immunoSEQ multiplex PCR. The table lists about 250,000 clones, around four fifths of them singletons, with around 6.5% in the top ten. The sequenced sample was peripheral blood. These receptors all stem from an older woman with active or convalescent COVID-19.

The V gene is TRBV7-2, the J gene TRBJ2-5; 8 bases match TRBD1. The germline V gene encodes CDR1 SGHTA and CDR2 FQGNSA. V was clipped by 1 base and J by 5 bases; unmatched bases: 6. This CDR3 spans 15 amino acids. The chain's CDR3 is CASSLGGRGHETQYF. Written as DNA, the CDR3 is TGTGCCAGCAGCTTAGGTGGCAGGGGGCATGAGACCCAGTACTTC.

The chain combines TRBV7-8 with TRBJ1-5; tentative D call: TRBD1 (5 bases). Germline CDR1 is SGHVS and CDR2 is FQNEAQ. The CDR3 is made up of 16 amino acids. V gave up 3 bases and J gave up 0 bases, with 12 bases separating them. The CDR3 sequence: CASSFDQGYSNQPQHF. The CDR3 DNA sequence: TGTGCCAGCAGCTTTGATCAGGGCTATAGCAATCAGCCCCAGCATTTT.

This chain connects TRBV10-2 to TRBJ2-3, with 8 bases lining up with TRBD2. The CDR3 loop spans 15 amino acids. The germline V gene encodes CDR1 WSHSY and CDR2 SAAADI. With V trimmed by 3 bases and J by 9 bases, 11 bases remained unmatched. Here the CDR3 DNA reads TGCGCCAGCAGTGATGCGGGAGGCGGGGAGGGGACGCAGTATTTT. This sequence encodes CASSDAGGGEGTQYF.

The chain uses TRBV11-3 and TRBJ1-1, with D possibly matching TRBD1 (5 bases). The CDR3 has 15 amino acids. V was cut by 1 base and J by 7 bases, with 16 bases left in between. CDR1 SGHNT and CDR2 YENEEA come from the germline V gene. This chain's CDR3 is CASSLGPGRGFEAFF. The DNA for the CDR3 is TGTGCCAGCAGCTTAGGGCCAGGGAGGGGCTTTGAAGCTTTCTTT.

The CDR3 here is CASSPRTSAPNTGELFF. The DNA of the CDR3 is TGTGCCAGCAGCCCCCGGACTAGCGCTCCGAACACCGGGGAGCTGTTTTTT. This chain uses TRBV3-1 (or the pseudogene TRBV3-2) with TRBJ2-2, with 9 bases matching TRBD2. V was clipped by 4 bases and J by 0 bases; unmatched bases: 6. The CDR3 is 17 residues long. The germline CDR1 and CDR2 sequences are LGHDT and YNNKEL (reference sequence).

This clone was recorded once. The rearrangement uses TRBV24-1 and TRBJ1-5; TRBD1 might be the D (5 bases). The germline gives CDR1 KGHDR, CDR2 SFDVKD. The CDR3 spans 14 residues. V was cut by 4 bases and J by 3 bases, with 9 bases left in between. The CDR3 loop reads CATSDAGHNQPQHF. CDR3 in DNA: TGTGCCACCAGTGACGCGGGGCACAATCAGCCCCAGCATTTT.

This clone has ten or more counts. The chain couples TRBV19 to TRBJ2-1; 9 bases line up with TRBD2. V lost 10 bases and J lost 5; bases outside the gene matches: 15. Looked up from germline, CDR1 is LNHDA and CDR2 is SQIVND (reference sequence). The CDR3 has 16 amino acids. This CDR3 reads CATPRSASGTHNEQFF. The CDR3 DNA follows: TGTGCCACCCCTAGATCCGCTAGCGGGACTCACAATGAGCAGTTCTTC.

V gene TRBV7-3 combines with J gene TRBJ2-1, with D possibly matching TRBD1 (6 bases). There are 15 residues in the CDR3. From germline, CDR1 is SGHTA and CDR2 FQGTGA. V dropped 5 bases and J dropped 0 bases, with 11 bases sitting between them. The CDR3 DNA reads TGTGCCAGCAGCAGCACAGGGAGCTCCTACAATGAGCAGTTCTTC. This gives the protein CASSSTGSSYNEQFF.

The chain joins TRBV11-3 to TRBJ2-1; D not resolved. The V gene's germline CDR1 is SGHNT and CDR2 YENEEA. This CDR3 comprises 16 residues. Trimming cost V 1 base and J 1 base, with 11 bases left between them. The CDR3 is CASSLGSTGSYNEQFF. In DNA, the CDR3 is TGTGCCAGCAGCTTAGGTTCGACTGGTTCCTACAATGAGCAGTTCTTC.

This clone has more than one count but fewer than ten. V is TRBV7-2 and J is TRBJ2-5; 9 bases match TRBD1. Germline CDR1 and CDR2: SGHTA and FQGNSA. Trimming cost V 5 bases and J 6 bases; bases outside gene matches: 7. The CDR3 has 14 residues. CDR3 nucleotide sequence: TGTGCCAGCAGCCCAGGGACAGGGCGGAAGACCCAGTACTTC. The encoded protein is CASSPGTGRKTQYF.

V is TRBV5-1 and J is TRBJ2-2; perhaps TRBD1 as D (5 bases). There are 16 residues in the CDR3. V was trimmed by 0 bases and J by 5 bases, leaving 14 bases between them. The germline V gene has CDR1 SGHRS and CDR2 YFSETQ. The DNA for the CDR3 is TGCGCCAGCAGCTTGGAGGGCAGGGTAGGAACCGGGGAGCTGTTTTTT. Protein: CASSLEGRVGTGELFF.

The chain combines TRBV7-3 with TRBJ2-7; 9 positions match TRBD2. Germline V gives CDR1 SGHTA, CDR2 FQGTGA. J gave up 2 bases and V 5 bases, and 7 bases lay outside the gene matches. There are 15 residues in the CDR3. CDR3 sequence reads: CASSVAGTSPYEQYF. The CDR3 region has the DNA TGTGCCAGCAGCGTAGCCGGGACTAGCCCCTACGAGCAGTACTTC.